This T cell receptor (beta chain) derives from a study of T cells in Graves' hyperthyroidism and ophthalmopathy. Of note for this clonotype: The target antigen is unknown.

Study results and caveats: In the analysis, a 13 V-J model separated ophthalmopathy from stable hyperthyroidism. It was a median approximately six months before onset that the model predicted ophthalmopathy.

Germline trimming cut 6 bases from V and 9 bases from J; bases unmatched to any gene: 9. Germline assignment: CDR1 SGHTA and CDR2 FQGNSA. This CDR3 has 14 residues. Diagnosis rested on symptoms, serum thyroxine and TRAb, thyroid ultrasound, and orbital computed tomography. PBMCs were sourced from around 10 ml fresh peripheral blood. Amplification of TCR beta CDR3 regions was performed using RNA transcripts as template. The TCR CDR3 was amplified in a first-round RT-PCR using the HTBI primer set. TCRdb passed the multiplex PCR reads through MiXCR, listing each CDR3 protein once. There are approximately 570,000 distinct CDR3 sequences in the sample; just under 20% occur only once, and roughly 50% lies in the top ten.

The chain combines TRBV7-2 with TRBJ2-3, with TRBD2 identical over 10 bases. The TCR was taken from a man aged 35 to 55 with Graves' ophthalmopathy. Sequencing used blood. CDR3 region: CASSRTSGGDTQYF. The CDR3 DNA is TGTGCCAGCAGTCGGACTAGCGGTGGAGACACGCAGTATTTT.